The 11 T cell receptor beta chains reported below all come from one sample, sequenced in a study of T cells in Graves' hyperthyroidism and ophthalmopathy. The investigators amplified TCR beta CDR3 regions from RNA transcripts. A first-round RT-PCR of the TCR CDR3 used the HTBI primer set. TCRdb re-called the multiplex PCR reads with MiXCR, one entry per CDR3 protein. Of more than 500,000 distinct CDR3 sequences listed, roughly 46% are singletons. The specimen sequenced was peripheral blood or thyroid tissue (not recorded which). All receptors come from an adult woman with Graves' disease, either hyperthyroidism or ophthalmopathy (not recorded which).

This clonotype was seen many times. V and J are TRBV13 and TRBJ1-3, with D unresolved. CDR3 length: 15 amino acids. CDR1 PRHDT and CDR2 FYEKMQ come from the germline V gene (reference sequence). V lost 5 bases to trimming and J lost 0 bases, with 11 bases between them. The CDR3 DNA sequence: TGTGCCAGCAGCCCTTCGGGTGTCTCTGGAAACACCATATATTTT. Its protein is CASSPSGVSGNTIYF.

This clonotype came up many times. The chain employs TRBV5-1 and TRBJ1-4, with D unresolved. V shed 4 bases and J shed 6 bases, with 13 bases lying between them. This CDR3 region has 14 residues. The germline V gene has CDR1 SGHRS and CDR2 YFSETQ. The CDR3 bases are TGCGCCAGCAGCCGGTTGGGAGAGGATGAAAAACTGTTTTTT. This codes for CASSRLGEDEKLFF.

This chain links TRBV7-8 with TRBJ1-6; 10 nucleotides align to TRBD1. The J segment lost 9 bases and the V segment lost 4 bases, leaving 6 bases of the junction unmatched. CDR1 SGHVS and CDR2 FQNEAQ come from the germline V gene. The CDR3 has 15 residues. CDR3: CASSSGDRGLSPLHF. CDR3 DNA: TGTGCCAGCAGCTCCGGGGACAGGGGTCTTTCACCCCTCCACTTT.

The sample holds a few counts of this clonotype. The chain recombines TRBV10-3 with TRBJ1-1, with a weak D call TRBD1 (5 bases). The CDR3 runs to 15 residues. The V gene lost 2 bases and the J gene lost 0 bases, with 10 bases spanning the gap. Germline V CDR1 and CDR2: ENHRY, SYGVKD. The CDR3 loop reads CAISEAGRLNTEAFF. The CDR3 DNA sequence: TGTGCCATCAGTGAGGCAGGGCGGCTGAACACTGAAGCTTTCTTT.

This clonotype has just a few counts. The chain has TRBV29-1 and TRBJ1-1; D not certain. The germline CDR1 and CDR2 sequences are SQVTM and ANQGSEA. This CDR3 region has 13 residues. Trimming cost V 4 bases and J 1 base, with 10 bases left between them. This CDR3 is CSVGSQKNTEAFF. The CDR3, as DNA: TGCAGCGTTGGGTCACAGAAGAACACTGAAGCTTTCTTT. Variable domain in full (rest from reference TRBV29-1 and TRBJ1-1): SAVISQKPSRDICQRGTSLTIQCQVDSQVTMMFWYRQQPGQSLTLIATANQGSEATYESGFVIDKFPISRPNLTFSTLTVSNMSPEDSSIYLCSVGSQKNTEAFFGQGTRLTVV.

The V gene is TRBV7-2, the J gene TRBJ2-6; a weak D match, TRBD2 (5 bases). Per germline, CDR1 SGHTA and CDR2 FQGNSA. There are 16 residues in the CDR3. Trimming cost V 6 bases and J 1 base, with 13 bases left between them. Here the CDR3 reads CASSYDPGSGANVLTF. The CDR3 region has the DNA TGTGCCAGCAGTTACGATCCGGGATCTGGGGCCAACGTCCTGACTTTC.

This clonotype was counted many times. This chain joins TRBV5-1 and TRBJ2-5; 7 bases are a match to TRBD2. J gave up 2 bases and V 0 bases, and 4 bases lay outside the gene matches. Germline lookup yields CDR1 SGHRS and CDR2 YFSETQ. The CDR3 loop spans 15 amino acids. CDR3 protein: CASSLAGGMQETQYF. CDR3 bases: TGCGCCAGCAGCTTGGCGGGAGGAATGCAAGAGACCCAGTACTTC.

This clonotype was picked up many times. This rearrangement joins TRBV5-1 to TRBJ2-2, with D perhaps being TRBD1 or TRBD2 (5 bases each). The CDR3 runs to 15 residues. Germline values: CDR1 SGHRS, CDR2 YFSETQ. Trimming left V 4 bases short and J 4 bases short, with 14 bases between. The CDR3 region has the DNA TGCGCCAGCAGCCGAGTCGGGACCCCCACCGGGGAGCTGTTTTTT. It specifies CASSRVGTPTGELFF. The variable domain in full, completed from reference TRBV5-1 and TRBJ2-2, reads KAGVTQTPRYLIKTRGQQVTLSCSPISGHRSVSWYQQTPGQGLQFLFEYFSETQRNKGNFPGRFSGRQFSNSRSEMNVSTLELGDSALYLCASSRVGTPTGELFFGEGSRLTVL.

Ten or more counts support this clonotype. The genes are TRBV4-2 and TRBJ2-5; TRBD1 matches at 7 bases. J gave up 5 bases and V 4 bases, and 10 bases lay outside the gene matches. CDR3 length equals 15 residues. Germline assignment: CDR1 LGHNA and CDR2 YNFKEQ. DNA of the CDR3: TGTGCCAGCAGCCCCGGGGACAGCTACGGGGAGACCCAGTACTTC. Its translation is CASSPGDSYGETQYF.

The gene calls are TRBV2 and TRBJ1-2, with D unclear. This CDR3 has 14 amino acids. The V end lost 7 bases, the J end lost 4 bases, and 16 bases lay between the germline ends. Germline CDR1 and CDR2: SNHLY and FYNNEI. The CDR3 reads CASNKETESYGYTF. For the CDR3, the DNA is TGTGCCAGCAATAAGGAGACCGAGAGCTATGGCTACACCTTC.

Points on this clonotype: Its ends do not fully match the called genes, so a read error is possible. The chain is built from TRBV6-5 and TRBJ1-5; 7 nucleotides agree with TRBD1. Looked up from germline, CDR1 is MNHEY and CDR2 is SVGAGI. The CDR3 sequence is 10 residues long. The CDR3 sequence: CASQGQPQHF. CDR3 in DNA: TGTGCCAGCCAGGGACAGCCGCAGCATTTT.